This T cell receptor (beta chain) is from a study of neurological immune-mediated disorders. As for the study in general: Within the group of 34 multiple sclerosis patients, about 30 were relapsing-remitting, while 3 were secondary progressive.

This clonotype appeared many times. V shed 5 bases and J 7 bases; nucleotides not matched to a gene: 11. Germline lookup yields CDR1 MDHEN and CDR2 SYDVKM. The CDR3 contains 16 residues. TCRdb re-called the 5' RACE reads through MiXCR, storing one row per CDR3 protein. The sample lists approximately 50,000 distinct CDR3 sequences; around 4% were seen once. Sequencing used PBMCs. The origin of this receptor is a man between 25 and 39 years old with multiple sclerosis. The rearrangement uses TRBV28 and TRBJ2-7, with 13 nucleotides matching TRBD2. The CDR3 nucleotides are TGTGCCAGCAGTGGACCCGGACTAGCGGGAGCTGGGGAGCAGTACTTC. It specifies CASSGPGLAGAGEQYF.